Described below is a single T cell receptor (beta chain) sequence and its context. This sample was taken from a study of blood T cell repertoires in COVID-19. Libraries were prepared by immunoSEQ multiplex PCR; TCRdb keeps only in-frame clonotypes and omits some of them. The sample includes some 230,000 clones, around four fifths seen only once; the top ten take 5.1%. The sequence was collected from an older woman who had recovered from COVID-19. The specimen sequenced was peripheral blood.

The CDR3 loop reads CASSLEHARNTEAFF. The DNA for the CDR3 is TGCGCCAGCAGTCTAGAACACGCTCGAAACACTGAAGCTTTCTTT. The V gene is TRBV5-1, the J gene TRBJ1-1; D gene unclear. Germline values: CDR1 SGHRS, CDR2 YFSETQ. The CDR3 totals 15 residues. The V end was cut by 5 bases, the J end by 2 bases, with 16 bases between. Full variable domain (remainder filled in from reference TRBV5-1 and TRBJ1-1): KAGVTQTPRYLIKTRGQQVTLSCSPISGHRSVSWYQQTPGQGLQFLFEYFSETQRNKGNFPGRFSGRQFSNSRSEMNVSTLELGDSALYLCASSLEHARNTEAFFGQGTRLTVV.